This TCR beta chain was identified in a study of blood T cell repertoires in COVID-19. The overall study: Researchers got acute and convalescent COVID-19 samples from the United States, Italy and Spain.

Per the study methods: Researchers report that nucleated cell counts were estimated from reference gene primer amplification. Libraries were prepared by immunoSEQ multiplex PCR; TCRdb keeps only in-frame clonotypes and omits some of them. D and trimming come from the DNA, and the V and J calls and clone size come from that table. Here the sample spans about 520,000 clones, 80% to 90% being singletons. The CDR3 has 14 residues. The V end was cut by 4 bases, the J end by 6 bases, with 15 bases between. Germline V gives CDR1 MNHEY, CDR2 SVGAGI. The source is a human donor in a cohort sampled during active COVID-19. J is TRBJ1-2 and V is TRBV6-5, with D perhaps matching TRBD1 (5 bases). The sample comprised peripheral blood. CDR3 in DNA: TGTGCCAGCAGTTCCCCGGGCAGGGTCGATGGCTACACCTTC. As protein: CASSSPGRVDGYTF.